This T cell receptor (beta chain) was sequenced in a study of T cells in Graves' hyperthyroidism and ophthalmopathy (dated by TCRdb to between 2017 and 2020). Notes on the research overall: Peripheral blood samples were taken at initial diagnosis, before any treatment was given. To identify distinguishing TCR V-J signatures, a discovery cohort of some 99 patients was used, comprising 40 to 45 with Graves' ophthalmopathy and around 57 with stable Graves' hyperthyroidism. Whether ophthalmopathy could be predicted prospectively was tested in an independent validation cohort made up of fewer than 20 hyperthyroidism patients plus 17 patients who later progressed to ophthalmopathy. The roughly 94 discovery patients were randomly split 7:3 into training and test sets. Thyroid tissue and blood T-cell repertoires from more than 5 Graves' hyperthyroidism patients were also compared in the study. After blood sampling, hyperthyroidism patients were treated with methimazole at a starting dose of 30 mg daily, and ophthalmopathy patients were treated with high-dose intravenous methylprednisolone. The paper describes TCR Vbeta CDR3 sequencing of some 130 peripheral blood samples, made up of 43 ophthalmopathy patients, more than 70 hyperthyroidism patients and some 17 progressor patients.

The investigation overall reported the following: In validation, the model predicted progression to ophthalmopathy a median of approximately 6.6 months before onset, with about 64% sensitivity and 72.22% specificity. In cross-validation, a model built on a 13 V-J signature told ophthalmopathy apart from stable hyperthyroidism with roughly 87% sensitivity and about 81% specificity, and in testing the same model reached 80%/75%. Sample size was not statistically predetermined, and investigators were not blinded to group allocation. Most expanded thyroid clonotypes (frequency above 0.001) were also found in blood, which suggests that blood repertoires may mirror thyroid immune responses.

This clonotype has at least ten counts. Its cognate antigen has yet to be identified. No base quality values were provided; no much bigger clone lies one nucleotide off. The CDR3 covers 14 residues, taking in both the cysteine and the phenylalanine. Only the CDR3 part of the read is kept: 42 bases, read in frame from the first base. CDR1 and CDR2 were assigned from the germline V gene (reference sequence) as GTSNPN and SVGIG. Trimming takes 0 bases from V and 1 base from J, and the germline ends sit 6 bases apart. The TCR beta CDR3 regions were amplified from RNA transcripts. A first-round RT-PCR of the TCR CDR3 used the HTBI primer set with the Qiagen OneStep RT-PCR kit. A second multiplex PCR round built the libraries, followed by size selection and purification. Sequencing of the libraries was done on an Illumina HiSeq2000 using paired-end 100 bp reads. The authors processed their data as follows. Raw data were processed with SOAPnuke, discarding reads with adapters, uncalled bases, mean Phred below 15, or no exact constant-primer or identifier match. COPE v1.2.5 was used to merge high-quality paired reads, and clonotypes were defined as unique nucleotide sequences. MiTCR v1.1 was used to align the clonotypes against IMGT TRBV, TRBD and TRBJ reference segments. Analysis was restricted to V-J combinations with a frequency above 0.0001, which covered roughly 99% of repertoires. A TCS score was defined as the ratio between F50 (clonal expansion) and ExV (chaos), using BLOSUM62-based TCRdist between CDR3 peptides within each V-J. Welch's t-statistics and random forest reduced around 550 V-J features to roughly 13, which were used in a naive Bayes classifier (R e1071). TCRdb reworked the public reads: Q25 trimming with fastp, MiXCR clone assembly, productive beta chains retained. Duplicate CDR3 protein sequences are folded into a single record with the most common DNA and genes. TCRdb's processing, not the authors', yielded these V and J calls. Present in this sample are almost 350,000 distinct CDR3 sequences, approximately 18% of which were seen just once. Together, the top ten hold around 16% of the sample.

In the ophthalmopathy patients, disease was moderately to severely active, with a Clinical Activity Score of 3 or more, a NOSPECS grade of 4 or more, and a duration of less than 3 months. Exclusion was applied to patients with uncontrolled infections, other autoimmune diseases, pregnancy or lactation. Diagnoses were based on clinical symptoms, serum thyroxine and TRAb, thyroid ultrasound and orbital computed tomography. PBMCs were separated from over 9 ml of fresh peripheral blood using Ficoll-Paque density gradient centrifugation. Trizol reagent was used to extract total RNA, and RNA quality was then checked on an Agilent 2100 Bioanalyzer.

The clonotype originates from a woman aged 40 to 50 with Graves' ophthalmopathy. The sequencing sample was made of blood. The V gene is TRBV30 and the J gene is TRBJ2-2, with the D gene not confidently named. The CDR3: CAWSVRLNTGELFF. The base sequence is TGTGCCTGGAGTGTACGGCTGAACACCGGGGAGCTGTTTTTT.